Following are 13 T cell receptor beta chains from one sample sequenced in a study of identical twins. TCRdb redid the calling of the 5' RACE reads with MiXCR, one entry per CDR3 protein. In the table there are about 210,000 distinct CDR3 sequences, around a tenth of which are singletons. Material for sequencing was memory (CD45RO+) T cells sorted from blood. The source is a woman under 30 in good health.

This clonotype was counted ten times or more. This chain joins TRBV12-3 or TRBV12-4 and TRBJ1-5; D is undetermined. Trimming left V 2 bases short and J 1 base short, with 12 bases between. The CDR3 totals 16 residues. CDR3 sequence reads: CASSLSFARSNQPQHF. The CDR3 region has the DNA TGTGCCAGCAGTTTAAGTTTTGCAAGGAGCAATCAGCCCCAGCATTTT.

This clonotype was observed once. This may come from a read error, since a much larger clone is one base off. This chain connects TRBV5-1 to TRBJ2-3; D not resolved. The CDR3 has 14 residues. V dropped 4 bases and J dropped 3 bases, with 12 bases sitting between them. Germline CDR1 is SGHRS and CDR2 is YFSETQ. The CDR3 spells CASSLEPGTDTQYF. The DNA of the CDR3 is TGCGCCAGCAGCCTAGAGCCGGGTACAGATACGCAGTATTTT.

The chain combines TRBV2 with TRBJ1-6, with D tentatively TRBD1 (5 bases). Germline loops: CDR1 SNHLY, CDR2 FYNNEI. This CDR3 has 12 amino acids. The V gene lost 8 bases and the J gene lost 8 bases, with 10 bases spanning the gap. CDR3 in DNA: TGTGCCAGCGGGGACCGACATTCACCCCTCCACTTT. Protein sequence: CASGDRHSPLHF.

The J gene is TRBJ1-1, the V gene TRBV29-1, with 7 bases identical to TRBD1. Germline V gene sequence: CDR1 SQVTM, CDR2 ANQGSEA. The CDR3 is made up of 13 amino acids. Germline trimming cut 4 bases from V and 4 bases from J; bases unmatched to any gene: 6. The CDR3 region has the DNA TGCAGCGTTGTCCGCCAGGGGGTCACTGAAGCTTTCTTT. It translates to CSVVRQGVTEAFF.

This clonotype was counted at least ten times. The CDR3 loop is CASSSPTGTVSGKLFF. For the CDR3, the DNA is TGTGCCAGCAGCTCCCCTACCGGGACAGTTAGTGGAAAACTGTTTTTT. J is TRBJ1-4 and V is TRBV7-2, with 7 bases fitting TRBD1. Trimming took 4 bases from V and 10 from J; bases not matched to a gene: 15. This CDR3 spans 16 amino acids. CDR1 and CDR2 from the germline V gene are SGHTA and FQGNSA.

The table lists this clonotype with a few counts. The chain couples TRBV20-1 to TRBJ2-1, with D unresolved. Per germline, CDR1 DFQATT and CDR2 SNEGSKA (reference sequence). This CDR3 region has 12 residues. The germline V and J ends were trimmed by 2 bases and 8 bases, with 10 bases remaining between them. The CDR3: CSARPAGYEQFF. CDR3 DNA sequence: TGCAGTGCTAGACCGGCAGGTTATGAGCAGTTCTTC.

This clonotype was detected only a few times. The genes are TRBV7-9 and TRBJ2-3, with D unresolved. Trimming cost V 4 bases and J 4 bases, with 3 bases left between them. CDR3 length equals 11 residues. Germline V gene data show CDR1 as SEHNR and CDR2 as FQNEAQ (reference sequence). This chain's CDR3 is CASSWPDTQYF. CDR3 nucleotides: TGTGCCAGCAGCTGGCCAGATACGCAGTATTTT.

The rearrangement uses TRBV20-1 and TRBJ2-7; maybe TRBD1 (5 bases). CDR3 length: 12 amino acids. CDR1 is DFQATT, CDR2 SNEGSKA, per germline (reference sequence). The V end lost 4 bases, the J end lost 4 bases, and 11 bases lay between the germline ends. CDR3 residues: CSATDKGYEQYF. CDR3 nucleotide sequence: TGCAGTGCTACGGACAAGGGTTACGAGCAGTACTTC.

This clonotype was found many times. J is TRBJ1-5 and V is TRBV18; 7 bases map to TRBD1. The trim removed 6 bases at V and 11 bases at J, leaving 16 bases unmatched. This CDR3 spans 15 amino acids. CDR1 is KGHSH, CDR2 LQKENI, per germline. CDR3 sequence: CASSRERGSQGSQHF. The CDR3 DNA reads as TGTGCCAGCTCCCGCGAGAGGGGATCACAGGGGTCCCAGCATTTT.

This clonotype was seen many times. CDR3 sequence: CASSERTGSYEQYF. The DNA of the CDR3 is TGCGCCAGCAGTGAGCGGACAGGGTCCTACGAGCAGTACTTC. The V call is TRBV10-2, the J call TRBJ2-7, with 8 bases aligning to TRBD1. CDR1 WSHSY and CDR2 SAAADI come from the germline V gene. The length of the CDR3 is 14 residues. With V trimmed by 2 bases and J by 1 base, 1 base remained unmatched.

The sample holds many counts of this clonotype. This chain joins TRBV6-2 or TRBV6-3 and TRBJ2-7; D is unresolved. Germline V gives CDR1 MNHEY, CDR2 SVGEGT. This CDR3 contains 9 residues. V dropped 8 bases and J dropped 3 bases, with 2 bases sitting between them. The CDR3 DNA is TGTGCCAGCGGCTACGAGCAGTACTTC. It is translated as CASGYEQYF.

This sequence joins TRBV30 and TRBJ2-1, with 9 bases lining up with TRBD2. The V segment lost 0 bases and the J segment 5 bases; nucleotides outside the gene matches: 8. The CDR3 length is 16 residues. Germline CDR1 and CDR2: GTSNPN and SVGIG (reference sequence). CDR3: CAWSVRRLAGNNEQFF. The DNA for the CDR3 is TGTGCCTGGAGTGTACGTAGGCTAGCGGGAAACAATGAGCAGTTCTTC.

This clonotype turned up a few times. This chain connects TRBV6-1 to TRBJ2-1, with TRBD1 as a possible D gene (5 bases). With 4 bases removed from V and 5 bases from J, the gap between germline ends came to 9 bases. The germline CDR1 and CDR2 sequences are MNHNS and SASEGT. CDR3 size: 13 residues. The DNA for the CDR3 is TGTGCCAGCAGTGCCGACAGTGACAATGAGCAGTTCTTC. This codes for CASSADSDNEQFF.